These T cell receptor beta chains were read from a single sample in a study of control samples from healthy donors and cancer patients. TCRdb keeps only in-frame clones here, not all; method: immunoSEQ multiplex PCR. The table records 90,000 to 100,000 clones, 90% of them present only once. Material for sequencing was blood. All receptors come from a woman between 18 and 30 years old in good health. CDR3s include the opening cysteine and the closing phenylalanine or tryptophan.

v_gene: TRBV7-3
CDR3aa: CASSLGLRGFDSPLHF

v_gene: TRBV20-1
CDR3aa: CGSQGDYGYTF

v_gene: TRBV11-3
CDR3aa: CASSSTTFTGELFF

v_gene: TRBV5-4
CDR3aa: CASSLATGELFF

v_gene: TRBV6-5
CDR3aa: CASRGIGVYEQYF

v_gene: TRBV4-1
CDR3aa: CASSPTSGGETQYF

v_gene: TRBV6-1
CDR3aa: CASSERFGKLFF

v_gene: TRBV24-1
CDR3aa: CATSDGSDQPQHF

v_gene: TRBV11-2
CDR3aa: CASSLALAGSYEQYF

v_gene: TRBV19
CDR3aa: CASSIDKGRSYGYTF

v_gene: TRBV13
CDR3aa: CASSLGAEAFF

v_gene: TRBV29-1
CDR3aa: CSVSQNTGELFF

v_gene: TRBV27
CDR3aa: CASSLFWGAGGSQYF

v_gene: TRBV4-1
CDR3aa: CASSQAQGLHTEAFF

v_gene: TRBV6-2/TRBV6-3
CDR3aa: CASSYSFRGELFF

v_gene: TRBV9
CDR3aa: CASSSTGPEAFF

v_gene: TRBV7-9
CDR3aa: CASSSNPGLATDEQFF

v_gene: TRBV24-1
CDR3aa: CATSDYKGGPGELFF

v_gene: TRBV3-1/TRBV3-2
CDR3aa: CASSQDLSNGLYGYTF

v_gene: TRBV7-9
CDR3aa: CASSLTFMGQRNTIYF

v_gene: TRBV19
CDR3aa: CASSADQGPRREQFF

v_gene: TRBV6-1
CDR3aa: CASSEGHGSYEQYF

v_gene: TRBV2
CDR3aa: CASSDRGSGNQPQHF

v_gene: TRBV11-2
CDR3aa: CASSLPSGIPVTYEQYF

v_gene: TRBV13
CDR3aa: CASSPPGGATDTQYF

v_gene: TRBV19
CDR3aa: CASSIARLGYKQYF

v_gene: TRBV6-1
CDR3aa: CASSEATGPNYGYTF

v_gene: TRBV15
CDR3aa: CATSRRGSEETQYF

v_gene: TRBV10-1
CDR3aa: CASDTPQGTQPQHF

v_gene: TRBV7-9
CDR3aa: CASSGTGTHYEQYF

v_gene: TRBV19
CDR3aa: CASSLGDSRRTQYF

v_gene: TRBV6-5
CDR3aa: CASRSFGSGEKLFF

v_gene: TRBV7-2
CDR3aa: CASSLFGQANQPQHF

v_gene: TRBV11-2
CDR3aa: CASSFSGQGYEKLFF

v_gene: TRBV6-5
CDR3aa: CASSPEGQAPYGYTF

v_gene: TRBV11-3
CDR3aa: CASSKTSGETQYF

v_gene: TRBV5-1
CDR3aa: CASSDSGDTSSYNEQFF

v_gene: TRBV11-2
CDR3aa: CASSPNLQGGYTF

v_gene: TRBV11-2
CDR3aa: CASTVGSPYEQYF

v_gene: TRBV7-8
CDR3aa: CASSLGVIGNQPQHF